The clone carrying this T cell receptor (beta chain) has just a few counts. The antigen remains unidentified. Germline CDR1 is KGHDR and CDR2 is SFDVKD. V lost 9 bases to trimming and J lost 9 bases; unmatched junction nucleotides: 7. CDR3 length: 14 residues. The sample originates from a study of T cells after yellow fever vaccination. General study points: Although most clonotypes did not, a small share appeared in both CD4 and CD8 compartments.

A universal primer site and UMIs were added as TCR cDNA was made by 5'RACE template switching. TCRdb reprocessed the 5' RACE reads via MiXCR and lists one record per CDR3 protein. The table has some 600,000 distinct CDR3 sequences, about 15% seen once. The specimen was PBMCs, collected more than 4 days after the first yellow fever vaccination. The TCR was taken from a man between 18 and 29 years old who received the YFV17D yellow fever vaccine. The gene calls are TRBV24-1 and TRBJ2-1, with TRBD2 matching 13 bases. This chain's CDR3 is CATHTSGGAGEQFF. CDR3 DNA: TGTGCCACCCATACTAGCGGGGGGGCGGGTGAGCAGTTCTTC.